This is a list of T cell receptor beta chains from one sample in a study of cytomegalovirus exposure and HLA in healthy donors. The data were produced by immunoSEQ multiplex PCR, yet TCRdb's version contains in-frame clones alone and is incomplete. The repertoire holds over 150,000 clones, with about four fifths as singletons. Specimen: PBMCs. The origin of the receptors is a man between 25 and 39 years old in good health and CMV-seropositive. CDR3s include the opening cysteine and the closing phenylalanine or tryptophan. The order of the fields is CDR3 protein, CDR3 DNA, clone size, V gene, D gene, J gene, CDR3 length. D genes are given only for firm matches. The size field is filled for only some rows; it gives once, few, many or a size class.

CASSPGSSYGYTF	TGTGCCAGCAGCCCAGGCAGTTCCTATGGCTACACCTTC	.	TRBV9	.	TRBJ1-2	13
CAINGQGGYTF	TGTGCCATCAATGGACAGGGGGGCTACACCTTC	.	TRBV10-3	TRBD1	TRBJ1-2	11
CASSLSDTSYEQYF	TGTGCCAGCAGCTTGTCGGACACCTCCTACGAGCAGTACTTC	.	TRBV11-2	.	TRBJ2-7	14
CASRPPGTVGKNIQYF	TGTGCCAGCAGACCACCCGGGACAGTCGGAAAAAACATTCAGTACTTC	.	TRBV7-2	TRBD1	TRBJ2-4	16
CASSLGSSGASYEQYF	TGCGCCAGCAGCTTGGGGTCTAGCGGGGCCTCCTACGAGCAGTACTTC	few	TRBV5-1	TRBD2	TRBJ2-7	16
CASSKDRNTEAFF	TGTGCCAGCAGCAAGGACAGAAACACTGAAGCTTTCTTT	.	TRBV7-9	.	TRBJ1-1	13
CAISLSGGSSYNEQFF	TGTGCCATCAGCTTAAGCGGGGGGAGCTCCTACAATGAGCAGTTCTTC	once	TRBV10-3	TRBD2	TRBJ2-1	16
CASSLSGTSTDTQYF	TGTGCCAGCAGCTTGTCAGGGACTAGCACAGATACGCAGTATTTT	.	TRBV5-5	.	TRBJ2-3	15
CASTEQGAEAFF	TGTGCCAGCACCGAACAGGGGGCTGAAGCTTTCTTT	once	TRBV6-6	TRBD1	TRBJ1-1	12
CASSETTGGDVEQFF	TGTGCCAGCAGTGAGACTACAGGGGGGGACGTTGAGCAGTTCTTC	few	TRBV2	.	TRBJ2-1	15
CASSARTGGWGTEAFF	TGTGCCAGCAGCGCGAGGACAGGGGGTTGGGGCACTGAAGCTTTCTTT	.	TRBV5-6	TRBD1	TRBJ1-1	16
CASRPDSTYTGELFF	TGTGCCAGCAGGCCGGACAGCACCTACACCGGGGAGCTGTTTTTT	.	TRBV7-3	.	TRBJ2-2	15
CASSLLQGNTEAFF	TGTGCCAGCAGCCTCCTCCAGGGGAACACTGAAGCTTTCTTT	.	TRBV13	.	TRBJ1-1	14
CASSFKGDQPQHF	TGTGCCAGCAGCTTCAAGGGGGATCAGCCCCAGCATTTT	few	TRBV11-2	.	TRBJ1-5	13
CASSLGTGEHQPQHF	TGCGCCAGCAGCCTAGGGACAGGGGAACATCAGCCCCAGCATTTT	.	TRBV4-3	TRBD1	TRBJ1-5	15
CASSWTLSGSSYEQYF	TGCGCCAGCAGCTGGACCCTCAGCGGGAGCTCCTACGAGCAGTACTTC	.	TRBV5-1	TRBD2	TRBJ2-7	16
CASSVSRVSETQYF	TGTGCCAGCAGCGTTAGCAGGGTATCAGAGACCCAGTACTTC	.	TRBV11-3	.	TRBJ2-5	14
CASSVGANTDNEQFF	TGTGCCAGCAGCGTAGGAGCGAATACTGACAATGAGCAGTTCTTC	.	TRBV9	.	TRBJ2-1	15
CASRGQGLGYGYTF	TGTGCCAGCAGGGGACAGGGTCTCGGCTATGGCTACACCTTC	.	TRBV6-5	TRBD1	TRBJ1-2	14
CASTETGFSSSGANVLTF	TGCGCCAGCACCGAGACAGGTTTCTCTAGCTCTGGGGCCAACGTCCTGACTTTC	.	TRBV5-1	.	TRBJ2-6	18
CASRRVAGQRNNEQFF	TGTGCCAGCAGGCGGGTGGCGGGACAGAGAAACAATGAGCAGTTCTTC	few	TRBV28	.	TRBJ2-1	16
CASSSGTRNEQYF	TGTGCCAGCAGCTCCGGGACTAGGAACGAGCAGTACTTC	.	TRBV7-3	TRBD2	TRBJ2-7	13
CAWSGGRGYNEQFF	TGTGCCTGGAGTGGGGGGCGAGGCTACAATGAGCAGTTCTTC	.	TRBV30	.	TRBJ2-1	14
CASSQRGGTEAFF	TGTGCCAGCAGCCAGCGGGGGGGGACTGAAGCTTTCTTT	.	TRBV4-2	.	TRBJ1-1	13
CASSLTVTGELFF	TGTGCCAGCAGCTTAACCGTGACCGGGGAGCTGTTTTTT	.	TRBV7-3	.	TRBJ2-2	13
CASSWTGMNTEAFF	TGTGCCAGCAGTTGGACAGGCATGAACACTGAAGCTTTCTTT	.	TRBV7-3	TRBD1	TRBJ1-1	14
CSVEAQGRSGYGYTF	TGCAGCGTTGAAGCGCAGGGAAGGTCGGGCTATGGCTACACCTTC	.	TRBV29-1	.	TRBJ1-2	15
CASSYLVTAGELFF	TGTGCCAGCAGTTACTTAGTAACGGCCGGGGAGCTGTTTTTT	once	TRBV6-5	.	TRBJ2-2	14
CASSVSPTGNHEKLFF	TGTGCCAGCAGCGTTAGCCCGACAGGGAATCATGAAAAACTGTTTTTT	few	TRBV9	TRBD1	TRBJ1-4	16
CASSRRTSGGRVTDTQYF	TGTGCCAGCAGCCGCCGAACTAGCGGGGGGCGGGTCACAGATACGCAGTATTTT	once	TRBV7-2	TRBD2	TRBJ2-3	18
CASSTGTEYEQYF	TGTGCCAGCAGTACCGGGACAGAGTACGAGCAGTACTTC	.	TRBV27	TRBD1	TRBJ2-7	13
CASGLVQGGGTEAFF	TGTGCTAGTGGTTTGGTCCAGGGCGGGGGCACTGAAGCTTTCTTT	.	TRBV12-5	.	TRBJ1-1	15
CASSQDVAGLVSYEQYF	TGTGCCAGCAGCCAAGATGTAGCAGGGTTGGTATCCTACGAGCAGTACTTC	.	TRBV14	.	TRBJ2-7	17
CASSRQGNEQFF	TGTGCCAGCTCACGCCAGGGCAATGAGCAGTTCTTC	.	TRBV18	.	TRBJ2-1	12
CASSTSGGVDTQYF	TGTGCCAGCAGCACCAGCGGGGGGGTAGATACGCAGTATTTT	few	TRBV9	TRBD2	TRBJ2-3	14
CASSRTGKDGEQYF	TGTGCCAGCAGCCGGACTGGGAAAGATGGCGAGCAGTACTTC	.	TRBV11-3	.	TRBJ2-7	14
CASSGGTSGRRVYNEQFF	TGTGCCAGCAGCGGTGGGACTAGCGGGAGGAGGGTCTACAATGAGCAGTTCTTC	.	TRBV9	TRBD2	TRBJ2-1	18
CASPLLTSGLNTGELFF	TGTGCCAGCCCTCTCCTAACTAGCGGCCTCAACACCGGGGAGCTGTTTTTT	.	TRBV7-9	TRBD2	TRBJ2-2	17
CASSQPGLADNEQFF	TGCGCCAGCAGCCAACCGGGACTAGCGGACAATGAGCAGTTCTTC	.	TRBV4-1	TRBD2	TRBJ2-1	15
CASSSRQGRAKNIQYF	TGTGCCAGCAGTTCTCGACAGGGGAGAGCCAAAAACATTCAGTACTTC	.	TRBV27	TRBD1	TRBJ2-4	16
CAWSAFSNEKLFF	TGTGCCTGGAGTGCCTTCTCTAATGAAAAACTGTTTTTT	.	TRBV30	.	TRBJ1-4	13
CASSQFYRTGTPPLLVFYGYTF	TGCGCCAGCAGTCAATTTTACCGGACAGGGACTCCACCTTTACTCGTTTTTTATGGCTACACCTTC	once	TRBV23-1	TRBD1	TRBJ1-2	22
CASSLGSGGIRETQYF	TGTGCCAGCAGTTTGGGGTCTGGAGGGATAAGGGAGACCCAGTACTTC	.	TRBV27	.	TRBJ2-5	16
CAISEPFQGVDGYTF	TGTGCCATCAGTGAGCCGTTTCAGGGTGTAGATGGCTACACCTTC	.	TRBV10-3	.	TRBJ1-2	15
CASSQGAPSGRETQYF	TGTGCCAGCAGCCAAGGTGCCCCTAGCGGGAGAGAGACCCAGTACTTC	.	TRBV4-2	TRBD2	TRBJ2-5	16